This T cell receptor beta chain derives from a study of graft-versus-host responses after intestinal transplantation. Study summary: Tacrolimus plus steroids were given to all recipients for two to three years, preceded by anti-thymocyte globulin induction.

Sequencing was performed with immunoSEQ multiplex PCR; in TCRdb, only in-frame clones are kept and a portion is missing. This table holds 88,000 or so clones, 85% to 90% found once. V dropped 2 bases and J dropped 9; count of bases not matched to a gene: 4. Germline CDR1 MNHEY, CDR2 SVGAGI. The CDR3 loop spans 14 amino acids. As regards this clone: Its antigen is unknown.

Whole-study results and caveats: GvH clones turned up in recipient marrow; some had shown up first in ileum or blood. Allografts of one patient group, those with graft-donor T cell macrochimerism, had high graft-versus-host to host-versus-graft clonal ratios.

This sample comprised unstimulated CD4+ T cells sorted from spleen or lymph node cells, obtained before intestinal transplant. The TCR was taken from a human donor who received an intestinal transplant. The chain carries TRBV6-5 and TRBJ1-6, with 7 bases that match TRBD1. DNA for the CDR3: TGTGCCAGCAGTTACGAGGGGGCTAGTTCACCCCTCCACTTT. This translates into CASSYEGASSPLHF.